This T cell receptor beta chain was sequenced for a study of shared clonotypes between healthy human individuals. Trimming pared 4 bases from V and 15 bases from J, leaving 16 bases between. This CDR3 is 12 amino acids long. Germline V gene lookup returns CDR1 SEHNR and CDR2 FQNEAQ (reference sequence). The method was immunoSEQ multiplex PCR; TCRdb's version includes in-frame clones alone and lacks a portion of them. The sample lists millions of clones, approximately 95% occurring once. The TCR comes from a man aged 18 to 29 in good health. Some clones in this sample may be carry-over from other donors' samples. Sequencing input: naive CD4+ T cells from PBMCs. Stated subset: CD45RA+ positively selected. This rearrangement joins TRBV7-9 to TRBJ2-1; no definite D call. CDR3 protein: CASSSPRSRAFF. CDR3 sequence (DNA): TGTGCCAGCAGCTCTCCAAGAAGTCGGGCGTTCTTC.